The 10 T cell receptor beta chains presented below share a single source sample, sequenced in a study of regulatory T cells in long-lasting Graves disease. Library construction for TCR beta used iRepertoire HTBI primers and Arm-PCR of CDR3 regions. TCRdb analysed the multiplex PCR reads with MiXCR anew, one entry per CDR3 protein. Of under 450,000 distinct CDR3 sequences detected, 15% to 20% appear once; the ten largest clones hold just over 20%. Time point described: newly diagnosed GD, antithyroid drugs for less than 3 months. The TCR library was made from RNA extracted from PBMCs. This sample also appeared in a second study, on T cells in Graves' hyperthyroidism and ophthalmopathy.

The starting material was peripheral blood mononuclear cells (PBMCs), obtained at new diagnosis, from a patient treated with antithyroid drugs. The source of these receptors is a woman aged 18-30 years with Graves disease.

A remark on this clonotype: This is likely a read error, given that the CDR3 carries no conserved phenylalanine or tryptophan at its end. V gene TRBV27 combines with J gene TRBJ2-7; 8 bases are a match to TRBD2. The germline V gene encodes CDR1 MNHEY and CDR2 SMNVEV (reference sequence). V trimming: 6 bases; J trimming: 0 bases; junction bases outside the gene matches: 4. The CDR3 runs to 14 residues. The CDR3 loop reads CASSRGGSSYEQYL. The CDR3 DNA reads TGTGCCAGCAGCCGGGGGGGAAGCTCCTACGAGCAGTACCTC.

This chain links TRBV10-3 with TRBJ2-5; 11 bases match TRBD1. Germline CDR1 and CDR2: ENHRY and SYGVKD. This CDR3 spans 14 amino acids. With 10 bases clipped from V and 3 bases from J, the junction kept 7 bases outside the gene matches. DNA for the CDR3: TGTGCCACAGGGGGACAGGGGGGAGAAGAGACCCAGTACTTC. Its protein is CATGGQGGEETQYF.

The table lists this clonotype with many counts. The V and J genes are TRBV5-1 and TRBJ2-2; D may be TRBD2 (6 bases). The CDR3 extends over 15 amino acids. CDR1 and CDR2 from the germline V gene are SGHRS and YFSETQ. V was pared by 1 base and J by 8 bases, with 15 bases between. Here the CDR3 DNA reads TGCGCCAGCAGCTTGCTGGCGGGACCAGAGGGGGAGCTGTTTTTT. It yields the protein CASSLLAGPEGELFF.

At least ten counts were recorded for this clonotype. The chain employs TRBV11-2 and TRBJ2-7; 8 positions agree with TRBD1. Trimming took 3 bases from V and 3 from J; bases not matched to a gene: 4. The germline V gene encodes CDR1 SGHAT and CDR2 FQNNGV. The CDR3 is made up of 14 amino acids. CDR3: CASSFGQGYYEQYF. The CDR3 nucleotides read TGTGCCAGCAGCTTTGGACAGGGCTACTACGAGCAGTACTTC.

This clonotype was seen more than once but under ten times. V gene TRBV5-4 combines with J gene TRBJ2-3; 7 bases align to TRBD2. The V gene end was trimmed by 3 bases and the J gene end by 5 bases; junction bases not matched to a gene: 3. In germline, CDR1 is SGHNT, CDR2 YYREEE (reference sequence). This CDR3 region has 13 residues. The CDR3 region has the DNA TGTGCCAGCAGCTGGTCTAGCGGAGATACGCAGTATTTT. As protein: CASSWSSGDTQYF.

This clonotype was recorded a few times. This rearrangement joins TRBV9 to TRBJ1-2; 8 nucleotides line up with TRBD1. V shed 4 bases, J shed 3 bases, and the junction held 5 bases outside the gene matches. The germline V gene has CDR1 SGDLS and CDR2 YYNGEE. The CDR3 has 14 amino acids. CDR3 in amino acids: CASSPSGGDYGYTF. CDR3 coding DNA: TGTGCCAGCAGCCCCTCAGGGGGCGACTATGGCTACACCTTC.

This clonotype was seen many times. The chain employs TRBV9 and TRBJ2-1; a possible D gene is TRBD2 (5 bases). CDR1 and CDR2 from the germline V gene are SGDLS and YYNGEE. The CDR3 consists of 15 residues. Trimming took 2 bases from V and 7 from J, leaving 16 bases between them. The chain's CDR3 is CASSVRVLPPNEQFF. CDR3 nucleotide sequence: TGTGCCAGCAGCGTGAGGGTACTACCCCCGAATGAGCAGTTCTTC.

This sequence joins TRBV15 and TRBJ1-6; the match to TRBD1 covers 7 bases. This CDR3 has 17 residues. Per germline, CDR1 LNHNV and CDR2 YYDKDF (reference sequence). Trimming removed 3 bases from V and 7 bases from J; junction bases left unmatched: 12. CDR3 nucleotide sequence: TGTGCCACCAGCAGCGAAACCAAGACAGGGTTGAATTCACCCCTCCACTTT. Amino acids: CATSSETKTGLNSPLHF.

Concerning this clonotype: This may come from a read error, since a much larger clone is one base off. This chain connects TRBV20-1 to TRBJ2-5; 7 nucleotides agree with TRBD1. V dropped 2 bases and J dropped 4; count of bases not matched to a gene: 4. Germline loops: CDR1 DFQATT, CDR2 SNEGSKA (reference sequence). CDR3 length: 13 residues. As DNA, the CDR3 is TGCAGTGCTAGAAAGACAGGGCGAGAGACCCAGTACTTC. Its protein is CSARKTGRETQYF.

The V call is TRBV7-8, the J call TRBJ1-1; D is uncertain. Germline CDR1 SGHVS, CDR2 FQNEAQ. V was clipped by 9 bases and J by 3 bases, with 8 bases between them. The CDR3 consists of 11 residues. In nucleotides, the CDR3 is TGTGCCAGTATGATGGACACTGAAGCTTTCTTT. This codes for CASMMDTEAFF.